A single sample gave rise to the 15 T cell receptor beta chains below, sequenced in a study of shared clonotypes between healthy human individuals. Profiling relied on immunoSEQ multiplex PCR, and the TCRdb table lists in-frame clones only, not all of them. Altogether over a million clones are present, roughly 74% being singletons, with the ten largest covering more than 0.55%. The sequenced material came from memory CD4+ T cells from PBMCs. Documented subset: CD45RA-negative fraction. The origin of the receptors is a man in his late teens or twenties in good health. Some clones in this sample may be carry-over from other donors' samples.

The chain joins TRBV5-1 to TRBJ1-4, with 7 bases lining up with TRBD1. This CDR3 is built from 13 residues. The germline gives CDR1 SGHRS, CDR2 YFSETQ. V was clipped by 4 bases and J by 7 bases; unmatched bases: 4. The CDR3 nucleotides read TGCGCCAGCAGCACGGACAGGCCTGAAAAACTGTTTTTT. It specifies CASSTDRPEKLFF.

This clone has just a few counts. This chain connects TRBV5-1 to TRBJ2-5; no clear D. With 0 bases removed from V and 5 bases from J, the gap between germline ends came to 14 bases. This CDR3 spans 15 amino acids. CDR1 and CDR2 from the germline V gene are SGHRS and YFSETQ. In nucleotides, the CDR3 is TGCGCCAGCAGCTTGGTATCGGCTAGTCGCGAGACCCAGTACTTC. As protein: CASSLVSASRETQYF.

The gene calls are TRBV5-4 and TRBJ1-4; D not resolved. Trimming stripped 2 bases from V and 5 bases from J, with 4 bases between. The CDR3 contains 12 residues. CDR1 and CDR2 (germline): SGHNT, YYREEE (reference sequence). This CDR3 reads CASSLINEKLFF. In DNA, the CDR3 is TGTGCCAGCAGCTTAATAAATGAAAAACTGTTTTTT.

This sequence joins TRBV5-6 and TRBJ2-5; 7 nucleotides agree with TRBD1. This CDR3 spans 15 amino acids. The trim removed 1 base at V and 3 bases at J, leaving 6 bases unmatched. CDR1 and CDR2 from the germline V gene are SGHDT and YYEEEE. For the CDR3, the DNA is TGTGCCAGCAGCTTGAGCAGGGGGTGGGAAGAGACCCAGTACTTC. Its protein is CASSLSRGWEETQYF.

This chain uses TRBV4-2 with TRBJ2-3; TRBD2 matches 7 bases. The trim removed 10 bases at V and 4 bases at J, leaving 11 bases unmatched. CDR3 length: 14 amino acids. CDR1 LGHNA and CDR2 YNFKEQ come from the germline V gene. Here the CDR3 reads CATRDGSGADTQYF. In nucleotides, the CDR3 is TGTGCCACTAGGGACGGGAGCGGGGCAGATACGCAGTATTTT.

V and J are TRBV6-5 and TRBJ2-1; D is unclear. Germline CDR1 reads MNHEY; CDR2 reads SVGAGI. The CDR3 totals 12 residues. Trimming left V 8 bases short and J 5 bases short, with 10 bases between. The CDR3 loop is CASQGRNNEQFF. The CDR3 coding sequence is TGTGCCAGCCAAGGGCGGAACAATGAGCAGTTCTTC.

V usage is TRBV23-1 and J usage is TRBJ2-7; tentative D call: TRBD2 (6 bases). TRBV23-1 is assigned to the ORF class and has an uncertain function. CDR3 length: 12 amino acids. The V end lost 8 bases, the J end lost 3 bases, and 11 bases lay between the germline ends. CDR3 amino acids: CASPLSGYEQYF. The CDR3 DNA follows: TGCGCCAGCCCACTTAGCGGCTACGAGCAGTACTTC.

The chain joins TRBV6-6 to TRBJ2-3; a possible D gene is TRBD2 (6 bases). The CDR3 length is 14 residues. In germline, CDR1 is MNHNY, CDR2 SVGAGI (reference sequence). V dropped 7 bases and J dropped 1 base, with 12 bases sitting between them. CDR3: CASTPGLGTDTQYF. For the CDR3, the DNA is TGTGCCAGCACCCCGGGACTTGGCACAGATACGCAGTATTTT.

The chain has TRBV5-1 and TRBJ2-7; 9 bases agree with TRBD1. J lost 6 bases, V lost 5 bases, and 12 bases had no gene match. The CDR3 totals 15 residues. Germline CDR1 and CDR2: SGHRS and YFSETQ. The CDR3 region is CASRTRQGGKREQYF. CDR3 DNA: TGCGCCAGCAGGACAAGACAGGGGGGTAAGCGCGAGCAGTACTTC.

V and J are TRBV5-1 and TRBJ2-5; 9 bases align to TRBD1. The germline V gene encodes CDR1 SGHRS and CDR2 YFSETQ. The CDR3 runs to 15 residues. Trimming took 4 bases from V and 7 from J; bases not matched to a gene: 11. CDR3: CASSGGTGPSGTQYF. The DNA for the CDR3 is TGCGCCAGCAGCGGAGGGACAGGGCCCTCGGGGACCCAGTACTTC.

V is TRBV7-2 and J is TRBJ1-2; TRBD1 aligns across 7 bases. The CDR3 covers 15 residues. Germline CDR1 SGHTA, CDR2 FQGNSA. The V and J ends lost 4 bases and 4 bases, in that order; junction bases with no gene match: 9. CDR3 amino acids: CASSYNRGGSYGYTF. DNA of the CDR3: TGTGCCAGCAGCTACAACAGGGGCGGGAGCTATGGCTACACCTTC.

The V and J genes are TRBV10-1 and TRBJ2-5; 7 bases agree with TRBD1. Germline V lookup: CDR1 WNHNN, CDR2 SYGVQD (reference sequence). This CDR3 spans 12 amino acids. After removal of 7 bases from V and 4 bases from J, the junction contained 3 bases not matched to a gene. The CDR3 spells CASIGTVETQYF. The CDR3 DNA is TGCGCCAGCATTGGGACAGTAGAGACCCAGTACTTC.

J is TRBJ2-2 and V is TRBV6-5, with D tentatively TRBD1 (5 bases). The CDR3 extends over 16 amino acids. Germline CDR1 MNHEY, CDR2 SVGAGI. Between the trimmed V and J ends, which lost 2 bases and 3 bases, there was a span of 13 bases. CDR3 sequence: CASSYGDRADTGELFF. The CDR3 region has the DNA TGTGCCAGCAGTTACGGAGACAGAGCCGACACCGGGGAGCTGTTTTTT.

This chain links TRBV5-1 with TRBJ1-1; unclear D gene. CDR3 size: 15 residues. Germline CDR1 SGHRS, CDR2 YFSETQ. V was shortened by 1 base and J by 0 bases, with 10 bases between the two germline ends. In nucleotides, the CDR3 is TGCGCCAGCAGCTTGAGGGCGGGGATGAACACTGAAGCTTTCTTT. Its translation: CASSLRAGMNTEAFF.

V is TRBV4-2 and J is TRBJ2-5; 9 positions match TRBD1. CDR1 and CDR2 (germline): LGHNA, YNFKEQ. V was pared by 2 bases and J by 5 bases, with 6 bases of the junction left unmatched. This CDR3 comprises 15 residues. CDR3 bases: TGTGCCAGCAGCCAAAGGGACAGGGTGCCGGAGACCCAGTACTTC. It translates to CASSQRDRVPETQYF.